This record concerns one T cell receptor (beta chain) sequence. The antigen is unknown. TCRalpha and TCRbeta libraries used 5'RACE with constant-segment primers and UMIs. TCRdb re-analysed the 5' RACE reads in MiXCR, keeping a single row per CDR3 protein. This repertoire shows 92,000 or so distinct CDR3 sequences, 10% to 15% found once; its top ten account for around a quarter. This record comes from a study of T-cell memory formation after mild COVID-19. Points from the study as a whole: Clones contracting across day 15 to 85 had a balanced CD4/CD8 profile; later expanding clones leaned CD4+. Cross-reactive memory apparently joined, as some responding clones appeared in pre-infection memory.

This receptor was taken from an adult woman who had mild COVID-19 (a few samples of this study predate the infection). Cell type and time point are not known. Sequencing was performed on PBMCs or a T cell subset sorted from them (not recorded which).

The DNA for the CDR3 is TGTGCCAGCAGCTTAATCGACAACACCGGGGAGCTGTTTTTT. Translated, it gives CASSLIDNTGELFF. The chain is built from TRBV7-8 and TRBJ2-2; D gene uncertain. Germline V gene data show CDR1 as SGHVS and CDR2 as FQNEAQ. Between the trimmed V and J ends, which lost 2 bases and 2 bases, there was a span of 6 bases. The CDR3 contains 14 residues.